Listed below are T cell receptor beta chains from one sample, sequenced in a study of cytomegalovirus exposure and HLA in healthy donors. Method: immunoSEQ multiplex PCR; TCRdb's copy keeps in-frame clones and lacks some. The sample includes approximately 150,000 clones. The specimen sequenced was PBMCs. The receptors here all came from a woman aged 45-60 years in good health and CMV-seronegative. CDR3s leave out the opening cysteine and the closing phenylalanine or tryptophan.

CDR3aa,v_gene,j_gene
ASSQPGTGDRYGYT,TRBV4-2,TRBJ1-2
ASSTRGEWFSYGYT,TRBV28,TRBJ1-2
ASLGTNLYEQY,TRBV28,TRBJ2-7
ATSSGTRGDTQY,TRBV15,TRBJ2-3
ASSGGTGFQETQY,TRBV5-5,TRBJ2-5
ASRRTSDTQY,TRBV6-5,TRBJ2-3
ASSYTYSETNYGYT,TRBV5-6,TRBJ1-2
ASSQPTSSADTQY,TRBV4-2,TRBJ2-3
ASTDTPGSYEQY,TRBV19,TRBJ2-7
ASSKPPGQAYNEQF,TRBV7-8,TRBJ2-1
ASLSTGAMGYT,TRBV6-1,TRBJ1-2
ASSNEQGAPNIQY,TRBV2,TRBJ2-4
ASSFMGAVYGYT,TRBV28,TRBJ1-2
ASSPGQGTRLYGYT,TRBV7-9,TRBJ1-2
ASSLSPGGNQPQH,TRBV27,TRBJ1-5
ASSIYGTSGGPSYEQY,TRBV19,TRBJ2-7
ASSTGTGRNQPQH,TRBV5-6,TRBJ1-5
ASSHDQRQGKWGTGELF,TRBV4-1,TRBJ2-2
ASSLSSQGASNQPQH,TRBV27,TRBJ1-5
ASGGNRGETQY,TRBV2,TRBJ2-5
ASSLNRQETQY,TRBV7-3,TRBJ2-5
ASSQSSYNEQF,TRBV16,TRBJ2-1
AISVGFGNTEAF,TRBV10-3,TRBJ1-1
ASSPGIRYTGELF,TRBV7-8,TRBJ2-2
ASSPRLEGAHYGYT,TRBV18,TRBJ1-2
ASSPSRAGGGEQY,TRBV5-1,TRBJ2-7
ASSLARQGGETQY,TRBV5-1,TRBJ2-5
ASSLLGGEQY,TRBV11-3,TRBJ2-7
ASSIATARSNEQF,TRBV19,TRBJ2-1